This TCR beta chain originates from a study of T cell repertoires in cytomegalovirus infection. For the study at large: Indications came from public TCR beta signatures; they pointed to CMV infection and to a matching HLA type.

TCRdb reanalysed the reads using MiXCR and keeps one entry per CDR3 protein. Counted here are 150,000 to 200,000 distinct CDR3 sequences, roughly a fifth occurring once; the ten biggest clones make up around 3.1%. With 5 bases removed from V and 0 bases from J, the gap between germline ends came to 16 bases. The CDR3 consists of 17 residues. Looked up from germline, CDR1 is SGHDN and CDR2 is FVKESK. A remark on this clonotype: Its antigen is unknown.

General study points: It was HLA-C-restricted CMV-specific TCR beta clonotypes that dominated the response ex vivo. Cumulated frequencies of public TCR beta families served to identify carriers of CMV plus the relevant HLA.

The V call is TRBV14, the J call TRBJ2-2; D remains unclear. The sample was PBMCs. This clonotype was obtained from a human donor in good health (CMV status not recorded). Some clones in this sample may be carry-over from other donors' samples. For the CDR3, the DNA is TGTGCCAGCAGCTCACTGTCAAGTCTCGCGAACACCGGGGAGCTGTTTTTT. It yields the protein CASSSLSSLANTGELFF. The full variable domain, its missing parts supplied by reference TRBV14 and TRBJ2-2, is EAGVTQFPSHSVIEKGQTVTLRCDPISGHDNLYWYRRVMGKEIKFLLHFVKESKQDESGMPNNRFLAERTGGTYSTLKVQPAELEDSGVYFCASSSLSSLANTGELFFGEGSRLTVL.